This T cell receptor (beta chain) originates from a study of cytomegalovirus exposure and HLA in healthy donors. The CDR3 loop spans 14 amino acids. V was clipped by 6 bases and J by 6 bases, with 14 bases between them. Germline values: CDR1 PRHDT, CDR2 FYEKMQ (reference sequence). General observations from the study: Other equally common chains were less clonally expanded than HLA-associated TCR beta chains, a later analysis showed.

About this clone itself: Its target is not known.

Despite likely unrecorded immune exposures, the donors were nominally healthy at the time of sampling. 60 Vbeta and 13 Jbeta primers were used in PCR. Produced via immunoSEQ multiplex PCR; TCRdb's table is partial and in-frame only. The repertoire consists of 59,000 or so clones, with 85% occurring once and the leading ten covering around 11%. The sample comprised PBMCs. The rearrangement joins TRBV13 to TRBJ2-2; D is possibly TRBD1 (7 bases). This receptor was obtained from a female donor in good health and CMV-seronegative. CDR3 nucleotide sequence: TGTGCCAGCAGTCCTACAGGGGAGGCCGGGGAGCTGTTTTTT. Amino acid sequence: CASSPTGEAGELFF.